This T cell receptor (beta chain) was profiled in a study of blood T cell repertoires in COVID-19. Study as a whole: The United States, Italy and Spain supplied acute and convalescent COVID-19 samples. The cDNA or gDNA used as material had been derived from T cells, B-cell-depleted T cells, or PBMCs.

Per the authors' pipeline: The assay estimated nucleated cells by amplifying reference gene primers. Here immunoSEQ multiplex PCR was the method, and the copy in TCRdb shows in-frame clones only, minus some. D and trimming come from the DNA, and the V and J calls and clone size come from that table. The repertoire holds just over 80,000 clones, with about 76% as singletons. Germline-derived CDR1 and CDR2 are GTSNPN and SVGIG (reference sequence). Trimming shortened V by 1 base and J by 0 bases, and 7 bases separated the two germline ends. CDR3 length equals 14 residues. This chain connects TRBV30 to TRBJ2-1, with D hard to call. The receptor was derived from a man older than 75 with acute or convalescent COVID-19. Sequencing input: peripheral blood. The CDR3 here is CAWSAWSSYNEQFF. The DNA for the CDR3 is TGTGCCTGGAGTGCTTGGAGCTCCTACAATGAGCAGTTCTTC.